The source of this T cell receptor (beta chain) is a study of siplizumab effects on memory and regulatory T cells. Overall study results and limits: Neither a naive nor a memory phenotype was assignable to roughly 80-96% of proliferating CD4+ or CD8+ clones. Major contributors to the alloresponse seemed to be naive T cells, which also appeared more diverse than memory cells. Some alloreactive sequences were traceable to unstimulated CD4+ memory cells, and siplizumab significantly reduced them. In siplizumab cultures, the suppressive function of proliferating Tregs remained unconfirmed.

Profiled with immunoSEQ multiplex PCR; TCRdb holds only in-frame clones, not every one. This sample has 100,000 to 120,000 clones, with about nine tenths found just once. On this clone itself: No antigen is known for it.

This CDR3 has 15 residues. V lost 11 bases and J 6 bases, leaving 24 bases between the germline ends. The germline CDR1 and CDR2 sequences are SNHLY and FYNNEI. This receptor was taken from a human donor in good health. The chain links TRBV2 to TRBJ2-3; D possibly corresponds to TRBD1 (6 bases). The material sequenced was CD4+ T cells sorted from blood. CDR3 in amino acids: CASNGRVGGKDTQYF. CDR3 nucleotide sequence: TGTGCCTCAAACGGACGGGTAGGGGGTAAGGATACGCAGTATTTT.